The clone carrying this T cell receptor (beta chain) was seen only a few times. Its antigen is not known. The data are from a study of CD8 T cells in ankylosing spondylitis. Overall study findings and caveats: Enrichment of disease-linked clones was reportedly significant in matched ankylosing spondylitis synovial fluid. Disease-associated clones were CD8+ and fairly uncommon in peripheral blood. There was a TCR beta motif, made of several highly homologous variants, that appeared characteristic of ankylosing spondylitis blood.

Between the trimmed V and J ends, which lost 3 bases and 4 bases, there was a span of 21 bases. The CDR3 contains 17 residues. TCRdb reprocessed the 5' RACE reads with MiXCR, giving one entry per CDR3 protein. Among 500,000 to 650,000 distinct CDR3 sequences listed, approximately 5% were seen once. This clonotype was sampled from a male donor with ankylosing spondylitis. Sequenced material: blood, either unsorted or a sorted T cell fraction (not recorded which). The chain joins TRBV12-3 or TRBV12-4 to TRBJ1-2; D is uncertain. As DNA, the CDR3 is TGTGCCAGCAGTTTCTCTACCGAACGAGCAAGGATCTATGGCTACACCTTC. It specifies CASSFSTERARIYGYTF.